The next 2 T cell receptor beta chains were all read from a single sample in a study of CD8+ T cells in alopecia areata. Investigators isolated RNA and reverse transcribed it into cDNA to act as the sequencing template. TCRdb's copy holds only in-frame clones and misses some; the assay was immunoSEQ multiplex PCR. Of about 170,000 clones listed, approximately 52% were seen once; the top ten hold 16%. Indicated treatment: oral pan-JAK inhibitor, 5-10 mg twice daily. Sequenced material: CD4+ T cells sorted from blood, taken at week 56, from a patient treated with tofacitinib. All receptors come from a human donor with alopecia areata.

The rearrangement joins TRBV7-3 to TRBJ2-1, with 13 bases lining up with TRBD2. Germline CDR1 and CDR2: SGHTA and FQGTGA. The CDR3 consists of 18 residues. Trimming cost V 5 bases and J 0 bases; bases outside gene matches: 7. The chain's CDR3 is CASSLGTSGVSSYNEQFF. CDR3 coding DNA: TGTGCCAGCAGCCTTGGGACTAGCGGGGTTAGCTCCTACAATGAGCAGTTCTTC.

This clone was picked up a small number of times. The chain uses TRBV14 and TRBJ2-1; D gene ambiguous. CDR3 length: 15 residues. The V and J ends lost 4 bases and 0 bases respectively, with 10 bases between them. CDR1 is SGHDN, CDR2 FVKESK, per germline. The CDR3 DNA sequence: TGTGCCAGCAGCCTTCGACTGACCTCCTACAATGAGCAGTTCTTC. Its translation: CASSLRLTSYNEQFF. Variable domain in full (rest from reference TRBV14 and TRBJ2-1): EAGVTQFPSHSVIEKGQTVTLRCDPISGHDNLYWYRRVMGKEIKFLLHFVKESKQDESGMPNNRFLAERTGGTYSTLKVQPAELEDSGVYFCASSLRLTSYNEQFFGPGTRLTVL.